The clone carrying this TCR beta chain was seen a handful of times. No antigen is known for it. The data derive from a study of cytomegalovirus exposure and HLA in healthy donors. Notes on the study in general: Reports showed the classifier diagnosing cytomegalovirus status with high specificity and sensitivity.

Clones were sequenced by immunoSEQ multiplex PCR, and TCRdb holds only the in-frame ones, with some missing. The sample records fewer than 200,000 clones, around 92% being singletons. Germline V gives CDR1 MDHEN, CDR2 SYDVKM. CDR3 length equals 12 residues. The V segment lost 7 bases and the J segment 2 bases; nucleotides outside the gene matches: 1. The V gene is TRBV28, the J gene TRBJ1-2, with 7 positions matching TRBD1. Sequencing used PBMCs. This clonotype was obtained from a woman under 30 in good health and CMV-seropositive. The CDR3 nucleotides read TGTGCCAGCACAGGGGGGAACTATGGCTACACCTTC. It translates to CASTGGNYGYTF.